Each of the 19 T cell receptor beta chains below was sequenced from the same sample in a study of T cell responses to AZD1222 COVID-19 vaccine (dated by TCRdb to the early 2020s). The library was produced with the immunoSEQ multiplex PCR assay. TCRdb re-hosts the immuneACCESS table, in-frame sequences only. Its copies lack some clones; in the studies checked, an unresolved V gene accounts for under half of them, and the cause for the rest is not known. This sample lists 100,000 to 150,000 clones; around nine tenths were detected once. 6.3% of the sample is in the top ten clones. This specimen's time point label, interpreted: baseline before first vaccination. This material consisted of peripheral blood, taken on day 0 of AZD1222 vaccination. The receptors here all came from an adult in good health.

In DNA form, the CDR3 reads TGTGCCAGCAGCTTAGGTAGTAGGGGCTACACCTTC. Its protein product is CASSLGSRGYTF. The chain employs TRBV7-2 and TRBJ1-2; no firm D call. The CDR3 contains 12 residues. Germline V gene sequence: CDR1 SGHTA, CDR2 FQGNSA. V dropped 1 base and J dropped 8 bases, with 8 bases sitting between them.

The chain uses TRBV7-2 and TRBJ2-7; D is uncertain. V lost 7 bases, J lost 6 bases, and 13 bases lay in between. The CDR3 covers 12 residues. Per germline, CDR1 SGHTA and CDR2 FQGNSA. For the CDR3, the DNA is TGTGCCAGCACCTCCTTTCCAGGCGAGCAGTACTTC. It is translated as CASTSFPGEQYF.

Remarks on this clone: One end of the junction does not line up with germline, which may come from a read error. The rearrangement links TRBV15 to TRBJ2-7, with D possibly matching TRBD1 (5 bases). This CDR3 comprises 14 residues. Germline-derived CDR1 and CDR2 are LNHNV and YYDKDF (reference sequence). This CDR3 is CATSRVTFSYEQYF. The CDR3 bases are TGTGCCACTAGCAGGGTAACCTTCTCCTACGAGCAGTACTTC.

The chain recombines TRBV19 with TRBJ1-6; 8 nucleotides match TRBD1. This CDR3 has 15 amino acids. CDR1 and CDR2 (germline): LNHDA, SQIVND (reference sequence). Trimming took 7 bases from V and 6 from J; bases not matched to a gene: 8. The CDR3 DNA sequence: TGTGCCAGTACCATAGGGACAGGTCCTAATTCACCCCTCCACTTT. This codes for CASTIGTGPNSPLHF.

The V gene is TRBV5-4, the J gene TRBJ2-3, with D unresolved. The CDR3 has 15 amino acids. CDR1 is SGHNT, CDR2 YYREEE, per germline (reference sequence). Trimming cost V 6 bases and J 0 bases, with 14 bases left between them. For the CDR3, the DNA is TGTGCCAGCAACCCACCGACGGCCAGCACAGATACGCAGTATTTT. The encoded protein is CASNPPTASTDTQYF.

The chain couples TRBV20-1 to TRBJ1-3; D uncertain. V was cut by 3 bases and J by 2 bases, with 8 bases left in between. The CDR3 has 13 residues. Germline CDR1 and CDR2: DFQATT and SNEGSKA (reference sequence). The CDR3 sequence is CSASMGTGNTIYF. As DNA, the CDR3 is TGCAGTGCTAGTATGGGGACTGGAAACACCATATATTTT.

This sequence joins TRBV28 and TRBJ1-5; D gene uncertain. Germline CDR1 MDHEN, CDR2 SYDVKM. Between the trimmed V and J ends, which lost 6 bases and 5 bases, there was a span of 20 bases. CDR3 length equals 16 residues. The CDR3 nucleotides read TGTGCCAGCAGCTCTCCGGGTCTTGGCAAAGATCAGCCCCAGCATTTT. Its translation is CASSSPGLGKDQPQHF.

The V call is TRBV5-5, the J call TRBJ1-5; D gene ambiguous. The V gene lost 0 bases and the J gene lost 5 bases, with 9 bases spanning the gap. This CDR3 region has 14 residues. Germline CDR1 is SGHKS and CDR2 is YYEKEE (reference sequence). CDR3: CASSLEREDQPQHF. The DNA for the CDR3 is TGTGCCAGCAGCTTGGAGAGGGAAGATCAGCCCCAGCATTTT.

The sample holds one count of this clone. The chain employs TRBV27 and TRBJ2-1; D possibly matches TRBD1 or TRBD2 (5 bases each). V lost 3 bases and J lost 6, with 18 bases in between. The germline V gene has CDR1 MNHEY and CDR2 SMNVEV (reference sequence). There are 16 residues in the CDR3. The CDR3 DNA follows: TGTGCCAGCAGTTTCGTGGGACCGTCGATGGGCAATGAGCAGTTCTTC. Residues: CASSFVGPSMGNEQFF.

The chain has TRBV11-2 and TRBJ1-4; possibly TRBD1 for D (5 bases). V was pared by 2 bases and J by 6 bases, with 19 bases between. Looked up from germline, CDR1 is SGHAT and CDR2 is FQNNGV. The CDR3 runs to 17 residues. For the CDR3, the DNA is TGTGCCAGCAGCTTAAATGCCGCCGGGAGGGGACATGAAAAACTGTTTTTT. It specifies CASSLNAAGRGHEKLFF.

The chain employs TRBV30 and TRBJ1-1; D ambiguous. In germline, CDR1 is GTSNPN, CDR2 SVGIG (reference sequence). V lost 0 bases and J lost 0, with 11 bases in between. The CDR3 contains 15 residues. The CDR3 here is CAWSVGRGMNTEAFF. The CDR3 bases are TGTGCCTGGAGTGTAGGACGAGGGATGAACACTGAAGCTTTCTTT.

The chain links TRBV7-9 to TRBJ1-5, with 8 bases matching TRBD1. The CDR3 totals 16 residues. Trimming cost V 2 bases and J 3 bases; bases outside gene matches: 6. Germline CDR1 SEHNR, CDR2 FQNEAQ (reference sequence). The CDR3 loop is CASSLSTGGTNQPQHF. The CDR3 DNA reads as TGTGCCAGCAGCTTATCCACAGGGGGGACCAATCAGCCCCAGCATTTT.

This clone has more than one count but fewer than ten. The rearrangement uses TRBV20-1 and TRBJ2-1; D ambiguous. The germline V gene encodes CDR1 DFQATT and CDR2 SNEGSKA (reference sequence). This CDR3 has 11 amino acids. Trimming removed 3 bases from V and 7 bases from J, with 7 bases in between. DNA of the CDR3: TGCAGTGCTAGTGCCGTAAATGAGCAGTTCTTC. As protein: CSASAVNEQFF.

This clone has a single count. The V gene is TRBV7-9, the J gene TRBJ1-1; no reliable D call. CDR1 and CDR2 (germline): SEHNR, FQNEAQ (reference sequence). The CDR3 runs to 17 residues. Trimming cost V 0 bases and J 1 base, with 15 bases left between them. The CDR3 loop reads CASSLALLAARNTEAFF. CDR3 in DNA: TGTGCCAGCAGCTTAGCGCTGTTGGCGGCGAGGAACACTGAAGCTTTCTTT.

The CDR3 here is CASSLYGGRTDTQYF. The CDR3 region has the DNA TGTGCCAGCAGCTTATACGGCGGCCGAACAGATACGCAGTATTTT. The chain recombines TRBV7-8 with TRBJ2-3, with no clear D. V lost 2 bases and J lost 3, with 12 bases in between. Germline V CDR1 and CDR2: SGHVS, FQNEAQ. CDR3 size: 15 residues. Using reference TRBV7-8 and TRBJ2-3 for the parts outside the CDR3, the full variable domain is GAGVSQSPRYKVAKRGQDVALRCDPISGHVSLFWYQQALGQGPEFLTYFQNEAQLDKSGLPSDRFFAERPEGSVSTLKIQRTQQEDSAVYLCASSLYGGRTDTQYFGPGTRLTVL.

This clone was counted only a few times. This rearrangement joins TRBV4-1 to TRBJ1-3; maybe TRBD1 (6 bases). CDR3 length equals 15 residues. Germline CDR1 and CDR2: MGHRA and YSYEKL. V was trimmed by 4 bases and J by 4 bases, leaving 14 bases between them. This chain's CDR3 is CASSPSGTLGNTIYF. The CDR3 DNA reads TGCGCCAGCAGCCCTTCCGGGACACTCGGAAACACCATATATTTT.

The chain recombines TRBV2 with TRBJ1-3, with unresolved D. The germline V gene has CDR1 SNHLY and CDR2 FYNNEI. The CDR3 contains 15 residues. The V end was cut by 5 bases, the J end by 3 bases, with 14 bases between. The CDR3 region is CASSYTWSGGNTIYF. The CDR3 DNA reads TGTGCCAGCAGTTATACCTGGAGTGGTGGAAACACCATATATTTT.

The rearrangement uses TRBV27 and TRBJ2-7, with unresolved D. The CDR3 is 13 residues long. From germline, CDR1 is MNHEY and CDR2 SMNVEV (reference sequence). V lost 3 bases and J lost 2, with 8 bases in between. The CDR3 reads CASSFRRTYEQYF. CDR3 in DNA: TGTGCCAGCAGTTTTCGTCGAACCTACGAGCAGTACTTC.

The chain has TRBV10-3 and TRBJ1-4; 9 bases match TRBD1. There are 13 residues in the CDR3. The germline V gene encodes CDR1 ENHRY and CDR2 SYGVKD. The J segment lost 8 bases and the V segment lost 8 bases, leaving 6 bases of the junction unmatched. CDR3 loop: CAIRTGEGEKLFF. DNA of the CDR3: TGTGCCATCCGGACAGGGGAGGGAGAAAAACTGTTTTTT.